These 18 T cell receptor beta chains were all obtained from the same sample, sequenced in a study of cytomegalovirus exposure and HLA in healthy donors. The study ran its PCR with 60 Vbeta and 13 Jbeta primers. Assay used: immunoSEQ multiplex PCR; TCRdb lists only in-frame clones, some missing. Of 160,000 or so clones listed, 80% to 85% are singletons. The sample comprised PBMCs. The receptors originated from a man aged 25-45 years in good health and CMV-seronegative.

The chain is built from TRBV7-9 and TRBJ2-7, with 8 bases that match TRBD2. J lost 1 base, V lost 5 bases, and 7 bases had no gene match. This CDR3 comprises 15 residues. Per germline, CDR1 SEHNR and CDR2 FQNEAQ (reference sequence). The CDR3 sequence: CASSRGLGISYEQYF. The CDR3 DNA sequence: TGTGCCAGCAGCCGGGGACTAGGTATTTCCTACGAGCAGTACTTC.

The rearrangement joins TRBV27 to TRBJ2-5; TRBD2 is a possible D gene (6 bases). The end of the DNA fits TRBJ2-7 better, so the J call may be wrong. This CDR3 contains 14 residues. The germline gives CDR1 MNHEY, CDR2 SMNVEV (reference sequence). The CDR3 nucleotides are TGTGCCAGCAGTTTTGGCGGGGCCCCCTACGAGCAGTACTTC. It yields the protein CASSFGGAPYEQYF.

V is TRBV6-5 and J is TRBJ1-6; 8 positions match TRBD1. J lost 9 bases, V lost 6 bases, and 7 bases had no gene match. The CDR3 consists of 14 residues. Germline V gene lookup returns CDR1 MNHEY and CDR2 SVGAGI. The CDR3: CASSNGQGSSPLHF. Written as DNA, the CDR3 is TGTGCCAGCAGCAACGGACAGGGATCTTCACCCCTCCACTTT.

There are a few counts of this clone. V gene TRBV2 combines with J gene TRBJ1-2; D may be TRBD1 (6 bases). This CDR3 has 12 residues. Trimming stripped 9 bases from V and 7 bases from J, with 15 bases between. The germline V gene encodes CDR1 SNHLY and CDR2 FYNNEI. CDR3 coding DNA: TGTGCCAGAAGGACAGTTTCGGGTGGCTACACCTTC. The encoded protein is CARRTVSGGYTF.

The chain employs TRBV9 and TRBJ2-1; TRBD2 matches 9 bases. Germline V gene sequence: CDR1 SGDLS, CDR2 YYNGEE. CDR3 length equals 15 residues. V shed 0 bases, J shed 9 bases, and the junction held 7 bases outside the gene matches. Here the CDR3 reads CASSVVSGSQTEQFF. CDR3 coding DNA: TGTGCCAGCAGCGTAGTTAGCGGGAGTCAAACTGAGCAGTTCTTC.

V gene TRBV5-4 combines with J gene TRBJ1-6, with TRBD1 identical over 10 bases. In germline, CDR1 is SGHNT, CDR2 YYREEE (reference sequence). The CDR3 is made up of 16 amino acids. J gave up 7 bases and V 1 base, and 5 bases lay outside the gene matches. CDR3 DNA sequence: TGTGCCAGCAGCTTGCCAGGGACAGGGGAAAATTCACCCCTCCACTTT. Protein sequence: CASSLPGTGENSPLHF.

The chain combines TRBV27 with TRBJ2-1; tentative D call: TRBD2 (7 bases). V was cut by 5 bases and J by 4 bases, with 21 bases left in between. Per the germline V gene, CDR1 is MNHEY and CDR2 is SMNVEV (reference sequence). The length of the CDR3 is 17 residues. CDR3 sequence: CASSPQGAGAPYNEQFF. CDR3 nucleotide sequence: TGTGCCAGCAGTCCCCAAGGGGCGGGGGCCCCTTACAATGAGCAGTTCTTC.

The chain joins TRBV6-1 to TRBJ2-3, with 9 positions matching TRBD2. Per the germline V gene, CDR1 is MNHNS and CDR2 is SASEGT. CDR3 length: 15 residues. With V trimmed by 7 bases and J by 4 bases, 9 bases remained unmatched. The CDR3, as DNA: TGTGCCAGCACCGCCGGGACTAGCCTCGCAGATACGCAGTATTTT. As protein: CASTAGTSLADTQYF.

The CDR3 DNA reads as TGCGCCAGCAGCCCGACCAGGGGGCAAGGGTACAATGAGCAGTTCTTC. Translated, it gives CASSPTRGQGYNEQFF. The rearrangement joins TRBV5-1 to TRBJ2-1; 8 bases are shared with TRBD1. Trimming took 4 bases from V and 4 from J; bases not matched to a gene: 10. The CDR3 spans 16 residues. Germline V gene lookup returns CDR1 SGHRS and CDR2 YFSETQ.

The V and J genes are TRBV6-5 and TRBJ1-5; no firm D call. CDR1 and CDR2 from the germline V gene are MNHEY and SVGAGI. V was clipped by 4 bases and J by 7 bases, with 11 bases between them. The CDR3 length is 13 residues. Written as DNA, the CDR3 is TGTGCCAGCAGTTCCCAACGAGAACAGCCCCAGCATTTT. Its translation: CASSSQREQPQHF.

The DNA of the CDR3 is TGCGCCAGCAGCCACCCGGGACTGCAAGAGACCCAGTACTTC. As protein: CASSHPGLQETQYF. The chain recombines TRBV4-1 with TRBJ2-5, with TRBD2 as a possible D gene (6 bases). The CDR3 is 14 amino acids. V lost 3 bases and J 2 bases, leaving 10 bases between the germline ends. CDR1 and CDR2 (germline): MGHRA, YSYEKL.

The chain combines TRBV5-6 with TRBJ2-1; weak D call: TRBD2 (6 bases). The CDR3 is 14 residues long. In germline, CDR1 is SGHDT, CDR2 YYEEEE. V lost 0 bases, J lost 4 bases, and 8 bases lay in between. The CDR3 here is CASSLAGEYNEQFF. The DNA of the CDR3 is TGTGCCAGCAGCTTGGCGGGGGAGTACAATGAGCAGTTCTTC. The complete variable domain, with remaining parts taken from reference TRBV5-6 and TRBJ2-1, reads DAGVTQSPTHLIKTRGQQVTLRCSPKSGHDTVSWYQQALGQGPQFIFQYYEEEERQRGNFPDRFSGHQFPNYSSELNVNALLLGDSALYLCASSLAGEYNEQFFGPGTRLTVL.

The chain employs TRBV7-9 and TRBJ1-2; D not resolved. Germline assignment: CDR1 SEHNR and CDR2 FQNEAQ (reference sequence). The V gene lost 5 bases and the J gene lost 2 bases, with 21 bases spanning the gap. This CDR3 has 17 residues. CDR3 region: CASSPTWVTTENYGYTF. The CDR3 coding sequence is TGTGCCAGCAGCCCCACCTGGGTCACAACAGAGAACTATGGCTACACCTTC. Based on the CDR3 plus reference TRBV7-9 and TRBJ1-2, the full variable domain is DTGVSQNPRHKITKRGQNVTFRCDPISEHNRLYWYRQTLGQGPEFLTYFQNEAQLEKSRLLSDRFSAERPKGSFSTLEIQRTEQGDSAMYLCASSPTWVTTENYGYTFGSGTRLTVV.

The V gene is TRBV14, the J gene TRBJ1-2, with a tentative D call TRBD1 (5 bases). The CDR3 has 14 residues. CDR1 is SGHDN and CDR2 is FVKESK in the germline V gene. The V end lost 4 bases, the J end lost 10 bases, and 19 bases lay between the germline ends. This CDR3 is CASSLRDLVGPYTF. CDR3 DNA sequence: TGTGCCAGCAGCCTCAGGGATTTGGTTGGCCCCTACACCTTC.

This clone was counted a few times. The chain carries TRBV5-4 and TRBJ1-2; the match to TRBD1 covers 8 bases. The junction had 9 bases not matched to a gene; V was cut back by 7 bases and J by 4 bases. The CDR3 totals 14 residues. The germline V gene has CDR1 SGHNT and CDR2 YYREEE (reference sequence). The CDR3 is CASVVQGASYGYTF. CDR3 sequence (DNA): TGTGCCAGCGTGGTGCAGGGGGCCAGCTATGGCTACACCTTC.

V usage is TRBV5-1 and J usage is TRBJ2-7, with TRBD2 matching 8 bases. The germline V gene encodes CDR1 SGHRS and CDR2 YFSETQ. This CDR3 contains 15 residues. With V trimmed by 2 bases and J by 4 bases, 8 bases remained unmatched. Written as DNA, the CDR3 is TGCGCCAGCAGCTTCGGGGGGGGCCTGAGTTACGAGCAGTACTTC. Translation gives CASSFGGGLSYEQYF.

The chain is built from TRBV18 and TRBJ2-3; 9 bases map to TRBD2. Trimming took 0 bases from V and 4 from J; bases not matched to a gene: 8. Germline CDR1 reads KGHSH; CDR2 reads LQKENI. This CDR3 spans 17 amino acids. The DNA of the CDR3 is TGTGCCAGCTCACCACCGAGGAGCGGGAGGAGGGCAGATACGCAGTATTTT. This translates into CASSPPRSGRRADTQYF. The whole variable domain, remainder taken from reference TRBV18 and TRBJ2-3, is NAGVMQNPRHLVRRRGQEARLRCSPMKGHSHVYWYRQLPEEGLKFMVYLQKENIIDESGMPKERFSAEFPKEGPSILRIQQVVRGDSAAYFCASSPPRSGRRADTQYFGPGTRLTVL.

The genes are TRBV29-1 and TRBJ1-2, with D unresolved. Germline V gene sequence: CDR1 SQVTM, CDR2 ANQGSEA. The CDR3 totals 12 residues. V gave up 4 bases and J gave up 6 bases, with 12 bases separating them. The CDR3: CSVVALEDGYTF. CDR3 DNA sequence: TGCAGCGTTGTGGCCTTGGAGGATGGCTACACCTTC.